This TCR beta chain was profiled in a study of cytomegalovirus exposure and HLA in healthy donors. Study-wide context: A data release that came early held tens of millions of unique TCRs from HLA-typed donors.

Primers for the PCR totalled 60 Vbeta and 13 Jbeta. TCRdb keeps only in-frame clones here, not all; method: immunoSEQ multiplex PCR. The table shows tens of thousands of clones, with 84% occurring only once. This clone was seen more than once but under ten times. Its specificity is not known. The CDR3 runs 14 residues. Per germline, CDR1 SGHDT and CDR2 YYEEEE. Notes on the study in general: Later analysis identified about 17,000 TCR beta sequences associated with HLA alleles, using a false discovery rate threshold of 0.05. Later, TCR association rates were found to vary by HLA locus, highest for DRB1 and lowest for HLA-C.

V usage is TRBV5-6 and J usage is TRBJ2-5, with D hard to call. The end of the DNA fits TRBJ2-7 better, so the J call may be wrong. The material sequenced was PBMCs. This clonotype originated in a woman in her late teens or twenties in good health and CMV-seronegative. The CDR3 region is CASSLWAPSYEQYF. In nucleotides, the CDR3 is TGTGCCAGCAGCTTGTGGGCGCCCTCCTACGAGCAGTACTTC.